These 5 T cell receptor beta chains originate from one sample sequenced in a study of T cell changes during pregnancy in multiple sclerosis. Measured with immunoSEQ multiplex PCR; TCRdb has only the in-frame clones, and not every one. The sample shows roughly 24,000 clones, about nine tenths of them seen only once. Sequenced material: CD8+ T cells from peripheral blood mononuclear cells, taken in the first trimester of pregnancy. These receptors all come from a female donor in good health, enrolled as a control in a pregnancy study.

CDR3 loop: CASSFYLPGQGNDEQFF. CDR3 nucleotides: TGTGCCAGCAGCTTCTACCTCCCGGGACAGGGGAACGATGAGCAGTTCTTC. The chain combines TRBV7-8 with TRBJ2-1; 10 bases align to TRBD1. This CDR3 comprises 17 residues. Trimming removed 3 bases from V and 8 bases from J; junction bases left unmatched: 13. Germline V gene sequence: CDR1 SGHVS, CDR2 FQNEAQ.

The rearrangement joins TRBV7-6 to TRBJ2-3; no clear D gene. Germline CDR1 and CDR2: SGHVS and FNYEAQ. V was cut by 5 bases and J by 0 bases, with 6 bases left in between. There are 13 residues in the CDR3. The CDR3 region has the DNA TGTGCCAGCAGCGCCACTAGCACAGATACGCAGTATTTT. Protein sequence: CASSATSTDTQYF.

V usage is TRBV6-1 and J usage is TRBJ2-3, with D possibly matching TRBD2 (6 bases). The CDR3 covers 15 residues. The germline V gene encodes CDR1 MNHNS and CDR2 SASEGT. The V and J ends lost 1 base and 2 bases respectively, with 10 bases between them. This chain's CDR3 is CASSEGALATDTQYF. CDR3 DNA: TGTGCCAGCAGTGAAGGGGCACTAGCCACAGATACGCAGTATTTT.

The chain carries TRBV19 and TRBJ1-1; a possible D gene is TRBD1 (5 bases). CDR3 length equals 11 residues. Germline V CDR1 and CDR2: LNHDA, SQIVND (reference sequence). V was trimmed by 10 bases and J by 5 bases, leaving 11 bases between them. This chain's CDR3 is CAITGGTEAFF. In DNA, the CDR3 is TGTGCCATTACGGGGGGGACTGAAGCTTTCTTT. The full variable domain, completed using reference TRBV19 and TRBJ1-1, is DGGITQSPKYLFRKEGQNVTLSCEQNLNHDAMYWYRQDPGQGLRLIYYSQIVNDFQKGDIAEGYSVSREKKESFPLTVTSAQKNPTAFYLCAITGGTEAFFGQGTRLTVV.

The V gene is TRBV2, the J gene TRBJ1-4, with 7 bases fitting TRBD1. Germline CDR1 is SNHLY and CDR2 is FYNNEI. This CDR3 spans 15 amino acids. V shed 2 bases and J 6 bases; nucleotides not matched to a gene: 6. The DNA of the CDR3 is TGTGCCAGCAGTGAAAAGGACAGGCGGGATGAAAAACTGTTTTTT. It encodes CASSEKDRRDEKLFF.